One sample yielded the 16 T cell receptor beta chains listed below, sequenced in a study of molecular identifiers for immune sequencing clone quantification. MiXCR was run by TCRdb on the PCR reads, yielding one entry per CDR3 protein. The table shows hundreds of thousands of distinct CDR3 sequences, with approximately 24% occurring only once. The source material was naive CD8+ T cells from blood, with Jurkat cell RNA spiked in. Subset described: FACS-sorted CD8+CD4-CCR7+CD45RA+ naive T cells. These receptors all come from a human donor in good health. Some libraries in this study had Jurkat cell RNA spiked in.

This clonotype was found many times. V and J are TRBV20-1 and TRBJ2-7; D gene unclear. The CDR3 is made up of 11 amino acids. The ends were cut back, 3 bases at V and 4 bases at J, with 7 bases in the middle. CDR1 DFQATT and CDR2 SNEGSKA come from the germline V gene (reference sequence). CDR3 amino acids: CSASKGYEQYF. The DNA for the CDR3 is TGCAGTGCTAGTAAAGGATACGAGCAGTACTTC.

A single count supports this clonotype. A much larger clone differs from this one at a single base, so this may be a read error. The chain carries TRBV6-2 or TRBV6-3 and TRBJ2-3; D call uncertain. The CDR3 runs to 12 residues. Looked up from germline, CDR1 is MNHEY and CDR2 is SVGEGT. The CDR3 DNA follows: TGTGCCCGCAGTCTTCCCATGGATACGCAGTATTTT. Its protein product is CARSLPMDTQYF.

This clonotype was detected ten times or more. V gene TRBV5-5 combines with J gene TRBJ1-5; maybe TRBD1 (6 bases). CDR3 length: 13 amino acids. The V gene lost 5 bases and the J gene lost 5 bases, with 11 bases spanning the gap. Germline V gene sequence: CDR1 SGHKS, CDR2 YYEKEE (reference sequence). Here the CDR3 reads CASRGPGDQPQHF. The CDR3 nucleotides are TGTGCCAGCAGGGGACCAGGGGATCAGCCCCAGCATTTT. Full variable domain (outside the CDR3, taken from reference TRBV5-5 and TRBJ1-5): DAGVTQSPTHLIKTRGQQVTLRCSPISGHKSVSWYQQVLGQGPQFIFQYYEKEERGRGNFPDRFSARQFPNYSSELNVNALLLGDSALYLCASRGPGDQPQHFGDGTRLSIL.

The CDR3 DNA follows: TGTGCCAGCAGCACTTTGAACTCTGGGGCCAACGTCCTGACTTTC. The encoded protein is CASSTLNSGANVLTF. This chain uses TRBV12-3 or TRBV12-4 with TRBJ2-6, with D unresolved. Trimming removed 6 bases at V and 0 bases at J, with 9 bases between. CDR3 length: 15 residues.

Concerning this clonotype: A read error may explain this, as a much larger clone is one base away. The V gene is TRBV19, the J gene TRBJ2-3; 7 bases match TRBD2. CDR1 is LNHDA, CDR2 SQIVND, per germline (reference sequence). V was pared by 7 bases and J by 5 bases, with 6 bases of the junction left unmatched. The length of the CDR3 is 13 residues. CDR3 DNA: TGTGCCAGTAACGTGGGGGGGGTAGATACGCAGTATTTT. Residues: CASNVGGVDTQYF.

Many counts were recorded for this clonotype. The chain employs TRBV7-9 and TRBJ1-4; 8 positions match TRBD1. The germline CDR1 and CDR2 sequences are SEHNR and FQNEAQ (reference sequence). The CDR3 is made up of 15 amino acids. The V gene end was trimmed by 5 bases and the J gene end by 4 bases; junction bases not matched to a gene: 6. The CDR3 nucleotides read TGTGCCAGCAGCGCACAGGGGGAGTATAATGAAAAACTGTTTTTT. It encodes CASSAQGEYNEKLFF.

This clonotype was detected many times. V is TRBV12-3 or TRBV12-4 and J is TRBJ1-4, with D unresolved. The CDR3 sequence is 13 residues long. Between the trimmed V and J ends, which lost 1 base and 7 bases, there was a span of 7 bases. The CDR3 loop is CASSLVVGEKLFF. CDR3 DNA sequence: TGTGCCAGCAGTTTAGTTGTTGGTGAAAAACTGTTTTTT.

Points on this clonotype: With a much larger clone just one base away, this may be a read error. V gene TRBV29-1 combines with J gene TRBJ1-1; no clear D gene. The V end was cut by 3 bases, the J end by 11 bases, with 13 bases between. Germline CDR1 reads SQVTM; CDR2 reads ANQGSEA. The CDR3 loop spans 11 amino acids. CDR3 in amino acids: CSVDGGAGAFF. In nucleotides, the CDR3 is TGCAGCGTTGATGGAGGAGCGGGTGCTTTCTTT.

This clonotype has only a few counts. The rearrangement joins TRBV15 to TRBJ1-1; D perhaps matches TRBD1 (6 bases). Trimming removed 1 base at V and 1 base at J, with 13 bases between. Germline loops: CDR1 LNHNV, CDR2 YYDKDF (reference sequence). The CDR3 is made up of 16 amino acids. The CDR3 bases are TGTGCCACCAGCAGAGTTGGGGGGCTCCGGAACACTGAAGCTTTCTTT. Translation: CATSRVGGLRNTEAFF.

This clonotype was seen at least ten times. The chain has TRBV7-2 and TRBJ2-2; 13 bases align to TRBD2. Trimming took 3 bases from V and 5 from J; bases not matched to a gene: 3. CDR3 size: 16 residues. Germline V gives CDR1 SGHTA, CDR2 FQGNSA. CDR3 sequence (DNA): TGTGCCAGCAGCTTGCTGACTAGCGGGAGGACCGGGGAGCTGTTTTTT. Amino acid sequence: CASSLLTSGRTGELFF.

On this clonotype: A much larger clone lies a single base off, so this may be a read error. CDR3 loop: CASSQTGDRTKAFF. In DNA, the CDR3 is TGTGCCAGCAGCCAGACAGGGGATCGGACTAAAGCTTTCTTT. The rearrangement links TRBV12-3 or TRBV12-4 to TRBJ1-1; 8 bases agree with TRBD1. This CDR3 region has 14 residues. Trimming removed 6 bases from V and 9 bases from J; junction bases left unmatched: 12.

J is TRBJ2-7 and V is TRBV14, with 13 bases matching TRBD2. Germline V lookup: CDR1 SGHDN, CDR2 FVKESK. The CDR3 is 16 amino acids. Unmatched junction bases numbered 7, after V lost 4 bases and J lost 4 bases. The DNA for the CDR3 is TGTGCCAGCAGCCTTTCCGGGACTAGCGGGATGTACGAGCAGTACTTC. Translation gives CASSLSGTSGMYEQYF.

This clonotype was recorded at least ten times. The chain links TRBV19 to TRBJ1-5, with 7 bases matching TRBD1. Trimming cost V 1 base and J 7 bases; bases outside gene matches: 4. From germline, CDR1 is LNHDA and CDR2 SQIVND (reference sequence). This CDR3 has 14 amino acids. The CDR3, as DNA: TGTGCCAGTAGTATAGGAACAGGGGAGCAGCCCCAGCATTTT. It encodes CASSIGTGEQPQHF.

V is TRBV24-1 and J is TRBJ1-1, with D unclear. The V end was cut by 4 bases, the J end by 11 bases, with 19 bases between. CDR3 size: 14 residues. CDR1 is KGHDR and CDR2 is SFDVKD in the germline V gene. The CDR3 DNA is TGTGCCACCAGTGACACGGACGGGAACTCGGGGGCTTTCTTT. It yields the protein CATSDTDGNSGAFF.

This clonotype was seen many times. The chain employs TRBV4-1 and TRBJ2-1; D might be TRBD2 (6 bases). V shed 0 bases and J shed 7 bases, with 16 bases lying between them. The germline V gene has CDR1 MGHRA and CDR2 YSYEKL. This CDR3 has 16 amino acids. The CDR3 DNA sequence: TGCGCCAGCAGCCAAGAATCGCGGGAAGGGTTGAATGAGCAGTTCTTC. It yields the protein CASSQESREGLNEQFF.

J is TRBJ2-7 and V is TRBV5-6; TRBD2 aligns across 12 bases. Trimming removed 10 bases from V and 2 bases from J; junction bases left unmatched: 4. The V gene's germline CDR1 is SGHDT and CDR2 YYEEEE. This CDR3 has 13 residues. Here the CDR3 DNA reads TGTGCCTGTACTAGCGGGAGGACCTACGAGCAGTACTTC. This gives the protein CACTSGRTYEQYF.